The 32 T cell receptor beta chains in this list originate from one sample, sequenced in a study of T cells in Graves' hyperthyroidism and ophthalmopathy. What was amplified from RNA transcripts were TCR beta CDR3 regions. The primer set for the first-round RT-PCR of the TCR CDR3 was HTBI. TCRdb reanalysed the multiplex PCR reads using MiXCR and keeps one entry per CDR3 protein. This table has about 260,000 distinct CDR3 sequences, approximately 16% appearing once. Sequencing input: blood. These TCRs come from a woman under 30 with Graves' ophthalmopathy.

In its sample, this clonotype was seen a few times. This may arise from a read error, as a much more abundant clone is one base away. The final CDR3 position lacks the conserved phenylalanine or tryptophan, pointing to a likely read error. The genes are TRBV18 and TRBJ2-3; TRBD2 aligns across 10 bases. V dropped 6 bases and J dropped 1; count of bases not matched to a gene: 4. Germline CDR1 reads KGHSH; CDR2 reads LQKENI. The CDR3 is made up of 15 amino acids. CDR3 loop: CASSQGTSGTDTQYC. Written as DNA, the CDR3 is TGTGCCAGCTCCCAAGGGACTAGCGGCACAGATACGCAGTATTGT.

In its sample, this clonotype was seen many times. This CDR3 reads CAWSRGTSFRNTEAFF. CDR3 DNA sequence: TGTGCCTGGAGTAGGGGGACATCTTTTCGGAACACTGAAGCTTTCTTT. V is TRBV30 and J is TRBJ1-1; the D gene is possibly TRBD1 (6 bases). Per germline, CDR1 GTSNPN and CDR2 SVGIG (reference sequence). V was pared by 2 bases and J by 1 base, with 17 bases between. This CDR3 contains 16 residues.

Ten or more counts support this clonotype. The J gene is TRBJ2-7, the V gene TRBV28, with D uncertain. There are 13 residues in the CDR3. The V gene's germline CDR1 is MDHEN and CDR2 SYDVKM. V lost 6 bases and J lost 0, with 9 bases in between. CDR3 sequence reads: CASRYSISYEQYF. CDR3 DNA: TGTGCCAGCAGGTATTCCATCTCCTACGAGCAGTACTTC.

This clonotype was recorded at least ten times. The gene calls are TRBV20-1 and TRBJ1-5, with D perhaps TRBD1 (5 bases). The CDR3 sequence is 13 residues long. V shed 3 bases and J shed 3 bases, with 9 bases lying between them. Looked up from germline, CDR1 is DFQATT and CDR2 is SNEGSKA (reference sequence). CDR3 protein: CSASKGANQPQHF. CDR3 nucleotides: TGCAGTGCTAGCAAAGGGGCCAATCAGCCCCAGCATTTT.

Comment on this clonotype: A much larger clone lies a single base off, so this may be a read error. The V call is TRBV7-2, the J call TRBJ1-1, with 8 positions matching TRBD1. The germline gives CDR1 SGHTA, CDR2 FQGNSA. The CDR3 totals 18 residues. V lost 1 base, J lost 6 bases, and 16 bases stayed unmatched. CDR3 sequence reads: CASSLVGLRGRGAAEAFF. For the CDR3, the DNA is TGTGCCAGCAGCTTAGTAGGCCTCAGGGGGCGCGGTGCCGCTGAAGCTTTCTTT.

This clonotype was seen at least ten times. The chain carries TRBV7-2 and TRBJ1-2, with D possibly being TRBD1 (5 bases). This CDR3 comprises 13 residues. V was cut by 5 bases and J by 8 bases, with 15 bases left in between. Looked up from germline, CDR1 is SGHTA and CDR2 is FQGNSA. The CDR3 loop is CASSTKTGGGYTF. DNA of the CDR3: TGTGCCAGCAGCACAAAAACAGGAGGCGGCTACACCTTC.

This clonotype has at least ten counts. The chain carries TRBV2 and TRBJ2-7; D is unresolved. The CDR3 covers 14 residues. Germline lookup yields CDR1 SNHLY and CDR2 FYNNEI. The V end lost 1 base, the J end lost 2 bases, and 9 bases lay between the germline ends. CDR3 region: CASSEGDETYEQYF. CDR3 bases: TGTGCCAGCAGTGAAGGCGACGAGACCTACGAGCAGTACTTC.

In its sample, this clonotype was seen many times. CDR3 loop: CASSFRGISEKLFF. The CDR3, as DNA: TGTGCCAGCAGTTTCAGGGGGATCAGTGAAAAACTGTTTTTT. The chain couples TRBV2 to TRBJ1-4, with 7 bases fitting TRBD1. This CDR3 has 14 residues. Germline-derived CDR1 and CDR2 are SNHLY and FYNNEI. V lost 5 bases to trimming and J lost 7 bases; unmatched junction nucleotides: 7.

This clonotype was observed a few times. This chain connects TRBV9 to TRBJ1-6, with 10 positions matching TRBD1. The germline V gene encodes CDR1 SGDLS and CDR2 YYNGEE. After removal of 2 bases from V and 8 bases from J, the junction contained 4 bases not matched to a gene. CDR3 length equals 15 residues. The CDR3 region is CASSVRQGADSPLHF. The CDR3 region has the DNA TGTGCCAGCAGCGTGAGACAGGGGGCAGATTCACCCCTCCACTTT.

This clonotype was recorded at least ten times. This rearrangement joins TRBV6-1 to TRBJ2-7, with D possibly being TRBD2 (5 bases). Germline-derived CDR1 and CDR2 are MNHNS and SASEGT. Trimming cost V 6 bases and J 1 base, with 13 bases left between them. This CDR3 spans 14 amino acids. CDR3 protein: CASSLASTSYEQYF. The CDR3 nucleotides read TGTGCCAGCAGCCTAGCCTCCACATCCTACGAGCAGTACTTC.

This clonotype was found many times. V is TRBV6-6 and J is TRBJ1-2, with 8 bases identical to TRBD1. This CDR3 is 15 amino acids long. CDR1 and CDR2 (germline): MNHNY, SVGAGI (reference sequence). V gave up 2 bases and J gave up 6 bases; unmatched junction bases: 8. The CDR3 DNA reads TGTGCCAGCAGTTACCCGGCAGACAGGGGTGATGGCTACACCTTC. Residues: CASSYPADRGDGYTF.

This clonotype was seen more than once but under ten times. This chain connects TRBV5-1 to TRBJ2-2; 12 nucleotides align to TRBD2. The CDR3 length is 16 residues. The germline CDR1 and CDR2 sequences are SGHRS and YFSETQ. V shed 1 base, J shed 5 bases, and the junction held 3 bases outside the gene matches. The CDR3 bases are TGCGCCAGCAGCTTGACTAGCGGGAGGACTACCGGGGAGCTGTTTTTT. It yields the protein CASSLTSGRTTGELFF.

This clonotype was seen ten or more times. The chain recombines TRBV7-9 with TRBJ2-6; D is unresolved. Per germline, CDR1 SEHNR and CDR2 FQNEAQ (reference sequence). The CDR3 spans 17 residues. Deletions cut 1 base from V and 1 base from J, with 11 bases between. CDR3 amino acids: CASSLGTLLSGANVLTF. As DNA, the CDR3 is TGTGCCAGCAGCTTAGGGACGCTACTTTCTGGGGCCAACGTCCTGACTTTC.

This clonotype was picked up many times. The CDR3 sequence is CASTLGAGANVLTF. CDR3 DNA sequence: TGTGCCAGCACCTTAGGGGCTGGGGCCAACGTCCTGACTTTC. The chain combines TRBV12-3 or TRBV12-4 with TRBJ2-6; tentative D call: TRBD1 (5 bases). The V and J ends lost 7 bases and 2 bases respectively, with 9 bases between them. The CDR3 runs 14 residues.

This clonotype occurred many times. The V gene is TRBV20-1, the J gene TRBJ1-6, with D maybe TRBD1 (6 bases). The CDR3 length is 17 residues. The germline CDR1 and CDR2 sequences are DFQATT and SNEGSKA (reference sequence). The V gene lost 0 bases and the J gene lost 0 bases, with 12 bases spanning the gap. DNA for the CDR3: TGCAGTGCTAGAGATGATAGCAGGGGCTCCTATAATTCACCCCTCCACTTT. It translates to CSARDDSRGSYNSPLHF.

As concerns this clonotype: A much larger clone lies a single base off, so this may be a read error. The V call is TRBV12-3 or TRBV12-4, the J call TRBJ2-1; D call uncertain. The CDR3 covers 15 residues. V shed 10 bases and J shed 0 bases, with 16 bases lying between them. In nucleotides, the CDR3 is TGTGCCAACTGGCCAGCGCGGAGCTCCTACAATGAGCAGTTCTTC. Translating gives CANWPARSSYNEQFF.

This clonotype was seen many times. The chain joins TRBV27 to TRBJ2-7; 9 nucleotides line up with TRBD2. CDR1 is MNHEY, CDR2 SMNVEV, per germline (reference sequence). Trimming removed 0 bases from V and 2 bases from J; junction bases left unmatched: 8. The CDR3 is 17 amino acids. The CDR3 protein is CASSLSVAGVYTYEQYF. CDR3 sequence (DNA): TGTGCCAGCAGTTTATCCGTAGCGGGAGTCTATACCTACGAGCAGTACTTC.

This clonotype has only a few counts. The CDR3 nucleotides are TGTGCCAGCAGTTTCGGGACAGCCTATAATTCACCCCTCCACTTT. Translation: CASSFGTAYNSPLHF. The chain couples TRBV6-1 to TRBJ1-6, with TRBD1 matching 7 bases. V shed 5 bases and J 2 bases; nucleotides not matched to a gene: 3. Per the germline V gene, CDR1 is MNHNS and CDR2 is SASEGT. This CDR3 region has 15 residues.

The CDR3 DNA reads as TGCAGTGCTAGAGATAGCGGGAGGGACACCGGGGAGCTGTTTTTT. Protein product: CSARDSGRDTGELFF. The chain uses TRBV20-1 and TRBJ2-2; 11 bases line up with TRBD2. CDR3 size: 15 residues. Per germline, CDR1 DFQATT and CDR2 SNEGSKA (reference sequence). The junction had 0 bases not matched to a gene; V was cut back by 0 bases and J by 3 bases.

V is TRBV7-9 and J is TRBJ2-1, with 11 positions matching TRBD2. The CDR3 length is 20 residues. The germline CDR1 and CDR2 sequences are SEHNR and FQNEAQ (reference sequence). Trimming cost V 4 bases and J 0 bases; bases outside gene matches: 14. CDR3 in DNA: TGTGCCAGCAGCTCGGGTGGGCTAGCGGGGGGCCCCTTCTCCTACAATGAGCAGTTCTTC. Translation gives CASSSGGLAGGPFSYNEQFF.

This clonotype has just a few counts. The chain joins TRBV6-4 to TRBJ2-2; perhaps TRBD2 as D (6 bases). CDR3 length equals 16 residues. From germline, CDR1 is MRHNA and CDR2 SNTAGT. V was trimmed by 0 bases and J by 5 bases, leaving 13 bases between them. The CDR3 bases are TGTGCCAGCAGTGACTCGGGCGGGGCCCAAACCGGGGAGCTGTTTTTT. Its protein product is CASSDSGGAQTGELFF.

This clonotype was recorded a few times. V is TRBV5-1 and J is TRBJ1-6, with D possibly TRBD1 on 5 matching bases. Germline CDR1 SGHRS, CDR2 YFSETQ. V was clipped by 4 bases and J by 3 bases, with 14 bases between them. CDR3 length: 16 amino acids. This CDR3 is CASSPDFGGYNSPLHF. DNA of the CDR3: TGCGCCAGCAGCCCGGATTTTGGGGGCTATAATTCACCCCTCCACTTT.

This clonotype occurred many times. This sequence joins TRBV25-1 and TRBJ2-1, with 7 bases matching TRBD1. CDR1 and CDR2 (germline): MGHDK, SYGVNS. CDR3 length: 19 amino acids. V gave up 5 bases and J gave up 0 bases; unmatched junction bases: 16. The CDR3 nucleotides are TGTGCCAGCAGTCACCTAGGCCCGACAGGGAGAGGCTCCTACAATGAGCAGTTCTTC. It codes for CASSHLGPTGRGSYNEQFF.

The chain recombines TRBV4-1 with TRBJ1-1; D uncertain. Germline V gives CDR1 MGHRA, CDR2 YSYEKL. V lost 4 bases and J 2 bases, leaving 14 bases between the germline ends. The CDR3 extends over 15 amino acids. The CDR3: CASSPQDKVNTEAFF. In nucleotides, the CDR3 is TGCGCCAGCAGCCCACAAGATAAGGTAAACACTGAAGCTTTCTTT.

There are many counts of this clonotype. The rearrangement links TRBV28 to TRBJ1-6; D is perhaps TRBD1 (6 bases). Germline loops: CDR1 MDHEN, CDR2 SYDVKM. Trimming shortened V by 6 bases and J by 5 bases, and 14 bases separated the two germline ends. The CDR3 is 15 residues long. The CDR3, as DNA: TGTGCCAGCAGGGCACAGGGAAACCATAATTCACCCCTCCACTTT. This encodes CASRAQGNHNSPLHF. The variable domain in full, completed from reference TRBV28 and TRBJ1-6, reads DVKVTQSSRYLVKRTGEKVFLECVQDMDHENMFWYRQDPGLGLRLIYFSYDVKMKEKGDIPEGYSVSREKKERFSLILESASTNQTSMYLCASRAQGNHNSPLHFGNGTRLTVT.

At least ten counts were recorded for this clonotype. This chain connects TRBV14 to TRBJ2-7; D gene ambiguous. The CDR3 spans 16 residues. V was cut by 0 bases and J by 0 bases, with 12 bases left in between. Looked up from germline, CDR1 is SGHDN and CDR2 is FVKESK. The CDR3 region is CASSQDSRRSSYEQYF. The CDR3 nucleotides are TGTGCCAGCAGCCAAGATTCCCGAAGGAGCTCCTACGAGCAGTACTTC.

This clonotype was seen many times. This sequence joins TRBV6-5 and TRBJ1-1, with D possibly matching TRBD1 (6 bases). Germline CDR1 MNHEY, CDR2 SVGAGI. V gave up 0 bases and J gave up 1 base, with 6 bases separating them. The CDR3 extends over 14 amino acids. Here the CDR3 DNA reads TGTGCCAGCAGTTACTCGACAGGGAACACTGAAGCTTTCTTT. Protein sequence: CASSYSTGNTEAFF.

This clonotype was counted ten times or more. This chain uses TRBV9 with TRBJ2-3; D remains ambiguous. Trimming left V 0 bases short and J 0 bases short, with 8 bases between. Per the germline V gene, CDR1 is SGDLS and CDR2 is YYNGEE. The CDR3 runs to 15 residues. The CDR3 coding sequence is TGTGCCAGCAGCGTAGCGGCGGAGAGCACAGATACGCAGTATTTT. It translates to CASSVAAESTDTQYF. The full variable domain, with the rest looked up from reference TRBV9 and TRBJ2-3, is DSGVTQTPKHLITATGQRVTLRCSPRSGDLSVYWYQQSLDQGLQFLIQYYNGEERAKGNILERFSAQQFPDLHSELNLSSLELGDSALYFCASSVAAESTDTQYFGPGTRLTVL.

This clonotype has a count of ten or more. V usage is TRBV27 and J usage is TRBJ1-2, with 7 bases fitting TRBD1. The V segment lost 5 bases and the J segment 8 bases; nucleotides outside the gene matches: 14. The CDR3 length is 15 residues. The germline gives CDR1 MNHEY, CDR2 SMNVEV (reference sequence). The CDR3 DNA sequence: TGTGCCAGCAGTCCGACCGGGACAGTCTCCTCCGGCTACACCTTC. This encodes CASSPTGTVSSGYTF.

This clonotype was found many times. The rearrangement links TRBV14 to TRBJ1-4, with a possible D match to TRBD1 (6 bases). This CDR3 comprises 17 residues. Germline CDR1 and CDR2: SGHDN and FVKESK. V lost 4 bases to trimming and J lost 3 bases, with 18 bases between them. CDR3 in DNA: TGTGCCAGCAGCCGCTTCCGGGACACGAACGCTAATGAAAAACTGTTTTTT. Encoded protein: CASSRFRDTNANEKLFF.

This clonotype has at least ten counts. This chain connects TRBV5-1 to TRBJ1-6; tentatively, D is TRBD1 (5 bases). Looked up from germline, CDR1 is SGHRS and CDR2 is YFSETQ. The V end was cut by 4 bases, the J end by 10 bases, with 18 bases between. The length of the CDR3 is 15 residues. The DNA for the CDR3 is TGCGCCAGCAGCAATCTAGACAGCAGTGGGTCACCCCTCCACTTT. This translates into CASSNLDSSGSPLHF.

This clonotype was counted a few times. The rearrangement uses TRBV4-1 and TRBJ2-1; D possibly corresponds to TRBD2 (6 bases). Trimming cost V 3 bases and J 4 bases, with 19 bases left between them. The CDR3 totals 17 residues. Germline V gene data show CDR1 as MGHRA and CDR2 as YSYEKL. CDR3 coding DNA: TGCGCCAGCAGCCACACCCCCGGCCGGGACTTGTACAATGAGCAGTTCTTC. Its protein product is CASSHTPGRDLYNEQFF.